One T cell receptor beta chain is described in this entry. This sample stems from a study of shared clonotypes between healthy human individuals. Whole-study context: A few men and a couple of women, aged 18 to 49, were donors.

Nashville, Tennessee was home to all donors, who were Caucasian adults. Germline V gives CDR1 LNHDA, CDR2 SQIVND (reference sequence). CDR3 length equals 15 residues. The V end lost 5 bases, the J end lost 2 bases, and 15 bases lay between the germline ends. Across several immunoSEQ plates, the genomic DNA of each subset was split evenly. Ten immunoSEQ deep assay plates were used to sequence unsorted PBMC DNA. This table comes from immunoSEQ multiplex PCR, and its TCRdb copy is limited to in-frame clones, with some not included. The profile covers roughly 500,000 clones, with 70% to 80% appearing a single time and 13% taken by the ten largest.

This chain connects TRBV19 to TRBJ1-2; TRBD1 might be the D (6 bases). The TCR was taken from a woman in her 40s in good health. Some clones in this sample may be carry-over from other donors' samples. The sequenced material came from PBMCs. This CDR3 reads CASSPRGGENYGYTF. Here the CDR3 DNA reads TGTGCCAGTAGTCCCCGTGGGGGCGAGAACTATGGCTACACCTTC.